Following are 9 T cell receptor beta chains from one sample sequenced in a study of beta chain features in type 1 diabetes. Expressed TCRB transcripts got sequenced, as all isolated RNA was reverse transcribed. Repertoires were generated with immunoSEQ multiplex PCR, while TCRdb's copy carries only in-frame clones and drops some. The data show about 270,000 clones, with 14% seen just once and around 0.03% held by the top ten. Sequencing was carried out using naive CD4+ T cells from blood. These receptor sequences come from a woman aged 40-49 years in good health.

V usage is TRBV6-4 and J usage is TRBJ1-2; unclear D gene. This CDR3 has 12 amino acids. The V end lost 6 bases, the J end lost 3 bases, and 8 bases lay between the germline ends. CDR1 and CDR2 from the germline V gene are MRHNA and SNTAGT. This CDR3 reads CASSLTDYGYTF. In DNA form, the CDR3 reads TGTGCCAGCAGCCTCACGGACTATGGCTACACCTTC.

This clone was recorded a few times. This chain joins TRBV28 and TRBJ1-6; 7 positions agree with TRBD1. With 2 bases clipped from V and 0 bases from J, the junction kept 4 bases outside the gene matches. In germline, CDR1 is MDHEN, CDR2 SYDVKM. This CDR3 is built from 17 residues. The CDR3 bases are TGTGCCAGCAGTTTACTCAGGGGGAGCTCCTATAATTCACCCCTCCACTTT. This sequence encodes CASSLLRGSSYNSPLHF.

This clone turned up a few times. The genes are TRBV27 and TRBJ2-2; D unclear. Germline CDR1 reads MNHEY; CDR2 reads SMNVEV (reference sequence). Between the trimmed V and J ends, which lost 2 bases and 3 bases, there was a span of 7 bases. This CDR3 region has 14 residues. CDR3 DNA: TGTGCCAGCAGTTTAGCCCTAGACACCGGGGAGCTGTTTTTT. It encodes CASSLALDTGELFF.

The rearrangement uses TRBV18 and TRBJ1-4; no definite D call. CDR1 is KGHSH, CDR2 LQKENI, per germline. V was cut by 0 bases and J by 8 bases, with 7 bases left in between. The CDR3 spans 13 residues. This chain's CDR3 is CASSPPVREKLFF. In nucleotides, the CDR3 is TGTGCCAGCTCACCACCGGTACGGGAAAAACTGTTTTTT.

The chain carries TRBV5-1 and TRBJ2-5; D gene uncertain. Germline V gives CDR1 SGHRS, CDR2 YFSETQ. This CDR3 spans 14 amino acids. The V end lost 0 bases, the J end lost 7 bases, and 13 bases lay between the germline ends. Written as DNA, the CDR3 is TGCGCCAGCAGCTTGGTTTTCGGCAGAGGGACCCAGTACTTC. Its protein product is CASSLVFGRGTQYF.

This chain links TRBV2 with TRBJ1-4; 8 bases line up with TRBD1. Losses at the gene ends were 4 bases for V and 4 bases for J; bases not matched to a gene: 2. Germline CDR1 reads SNHLY; CDR2 reads FYNNEI. The CDR3 length is 14 residues. The CDR3 protein is CASSATGVNEKLFF. In DNA, the CDR3 is TGTGCCAGCAGTGCGACAGGGGTTAATGAAAAACTGTTTTTT.

This clone was counted a few times. The chain couples TRBV15 to TRBJ2-2; 9 positions match TRBD2. The CDR3 covers 16 residues. The germline V gene encodes CDR1 LNHNV and CDR2 YYDKDF (reference sequence). CDR3: CATVGGGASNTGELFF. The CDR3 DNA reads TGTGCTACTGTTGGCGGGGGGGCATCCAACACCGGGGAGCTGTTTTTT.

J is TRBJ1-2 and V is TRBV7-8, with D tentatively TRBD1 (5 bases). Germline CDR1 and CDR2: SGHVS and FQNEAQ. The CDR3 consists of 16 residues. V was trimmed by 4 bases and J by 2 bases, leaving 17 bases between them. The CDR3 reads CASSSYRILLNYGYTF. The DNA for the CDR3 is TGTGCCAGCAGCTCCTACAGGATTCTACTCAACTATGGCTACACCTTC.

This sequence joins TRBV18 and TRBJ1-6; no reliable D call. The germline V gene encodes CDR1 KGHSH and CDR2 LQKENI. Trimming stripped 1 base from V and 7 bases from J, with 5 bases between. The CDR3 spans 13 residues. The DNA of the CDR3 is TGTGCCAGCTCACCACAACTGAATTCACCCCTCCACTTT. It translates to CASSPQLNSPLHF.